The subject of this entry is one T cell receptor (beta chain). The antigen is unknown. This CDR3 is 15 amino acids long. Germline trimming cut 6 bases from V and 1 base from J; bases unmatched to any gene: 10. Per germline, CDR1 DFQATT and CDR2 SNEGSKA (reference sequence). The data belong to a study of T cells in Graves' hyperthyroidism and ophthalmopathy. Looking at the study overall: Peripheral blood draws took place at initial diagnosis, ahead of any treatment. General study results and limits: Most clonotypes expanded in the thyroid (above 0.001) were also present in blood. Researchers report that a 13 V-J model separated ophthalmopathy from stable hyperthyroidism.

Pregnant or lactating patients were excluded, as were those with uncontrolled infection or other autoimmune disease. Authors of the study amplified TCR beta CDR3 regions from RNA transcripts. The primer set for the first-round RT-PCR of the TCR CDR3 was HTBI. TCRdb re-called the multiplex PCR reads through MiXCR, storing one row per CDR3 protein. The sample lists more than 100,000 distinct CDR3 sequences, approximately 48% seen once, with 26% in the top ten. This receptor was identified in a man aged 40-55 years with Graves' hyperthyroidism. Sequencing was carried out using blood. The chain joins TRBV20-1 to TRBJ2-7; 9 nucleotides agree with TRBD2. CDR3 protein: CSAALSGGPSYEQYF. The CDR3 DNA reads TGCAGTGCCGCCCTTAGCGGGGGCCCATCCTACGAGCAGTACTTC.